This TCR beta chain comes out of a study of technical replicates of blood from a few donors. The table came from immunoSEQ multiplex PCR; TCRdb's copy has only in-frame clones and leaves some out. The sample lists over 85,000 clones, roughly 93% occurring once. This CDR3 spans 11 amino acids. The V gene lost 4 bases and the J gene lost 8 bases, with 7 bases spanning the gap. From germline, CDR1 is MNHEY and CDR2 SVGAGI. The origin of this receptor is a human donor in good health. Sequencing used T cells isolated from PBMCs. The chain is built from TRBV6-5 and TRBJ2-3; D is perhaps TRBD2 (6 bases). The CDR3 nucleotides read TGTGCCAGCAGTTTGGAGGGTACGCAGTATTTT. The encoded protein is CASSLEGTQYF.